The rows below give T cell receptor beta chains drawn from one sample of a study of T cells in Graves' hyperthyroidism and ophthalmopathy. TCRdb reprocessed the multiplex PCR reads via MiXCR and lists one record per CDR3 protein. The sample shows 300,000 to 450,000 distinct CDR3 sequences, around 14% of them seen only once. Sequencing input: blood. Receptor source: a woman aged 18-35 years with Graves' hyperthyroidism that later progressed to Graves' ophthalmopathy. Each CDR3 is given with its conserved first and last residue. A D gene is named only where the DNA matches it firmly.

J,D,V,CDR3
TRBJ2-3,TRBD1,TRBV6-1,CASSEGDRYTDTQYF
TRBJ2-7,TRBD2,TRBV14,CATSGGRTYEQYF
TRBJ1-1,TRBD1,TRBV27,CASSWTGGTEAFF
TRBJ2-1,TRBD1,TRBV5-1,CASSLGQGCNEQFF
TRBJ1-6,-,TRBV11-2,CASRRRDPNSPLHF
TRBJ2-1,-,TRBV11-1,CASSLAGANYVNNEQFF
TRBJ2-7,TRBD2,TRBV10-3,CAISPAGSGSGSYEQYF
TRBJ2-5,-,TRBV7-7,CASSNRGPRSKTQYF
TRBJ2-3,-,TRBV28,CASSLYQGRTDTQYF
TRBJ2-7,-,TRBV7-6,CASSLDGGATYEQYF
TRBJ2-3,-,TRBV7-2,CASSLAAVGTDTQYF
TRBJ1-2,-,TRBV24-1,CATSDPREGYGGYTF
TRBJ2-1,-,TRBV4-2,CASSQDLPGGKYDEQFF
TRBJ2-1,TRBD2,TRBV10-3,CAISAQAGGPNNEQFF
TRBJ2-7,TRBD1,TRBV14,CASSPPRGTYEQYF
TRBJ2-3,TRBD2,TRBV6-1,CASIRRGAGGSTDTQYF
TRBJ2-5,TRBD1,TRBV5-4,CASSRTGGKETQYF